A single sample is the source of the 5 T cell receptor beta chains below, sequenced in a study of control samples from healthy donors and cancer patients. Sequencing used immunoSEQ multiplex PCR; TCRdb keeps in-frame clones, though not all of them. The sample lists 25,000 to 35,000 clones, around nine tenths seen once, with 1.6% in the top ten. The sequencing input was PBMCs. The receptors were sampled from a woman between 40 and 50 years old with lung cancer.

The chain couples TRBV4-3 to TRBJ2-2; TRBD1 matches at 7 bases. The junction had 5 bases not matched to a gene; V was cut back by 2 bases and J by 2 bases. Looked up from germline, CDR1 is LGHNA and CDR2 is YSLEER. CDR3 length: 16 residues. The CDR3 sequence: CASSQNHRGNTGELFF. For the CDR3, the DNA is TGCGCCAGCAGCCAAAACCACAGGGGAAACACCGGGGAGCTGTTTTTT.

In this sample, this clone turned up once. The chain combines TRBV7-6 with TRBJ2-3; 10 bases align to TRBD2. Germline CDR1 SGHVS, CDR2 FNYEAQ. V lost 3 bases, J lost 5 bases, and 8 bases stayed unmatched. The CDR3 sequence is 16 residues long. CDR3 sequence (DNA): TGTGCCAGCAGCTTTGGCGGAGCGGGGGGGGGAGATACGCAGTATTTT. This gives the protein CASSFGGAGGGDTQYF.

Turning to this clone: At the DNA level, this CDR3 is encoded by other sequences in the same sample as well. V is TRBV5-4 and J is TRBJ2-7; D is unclear. V lost 2 bases, J lost 7 bases, and 10 bases lay in between. This CDR3 region has 12 residues. From germline, CDR1 is SGHNT and CDR2 YYREEE (reference sequence). The CDR3 protein is CASSFGPSEQYF. CDR3 bases: TGTGCCAGCAGCTTCGGCCCCTCGGAGCAGTACTTC.

This clone was counted once. The chain links TRBV5-6 to TRBJ2-7; 9 bases line up with TRBD2. CDR3 length equals 18 residues. The V and J ends lost 2 bases and 7 bases, in that order; junction bases with no gene match: 19. Germline V gene data show CDR1 as SGHDT and CDR2 as YYEEEE. The CDR3 protein is CASSFFAGTSSWSEEQYF. The CDR3 bases are TGTGCCAGCAGCTTTTTTGCCGGGACTAGCAGCTGGTCGGAAGAGCAGTACTTC. The full variable domain, with the rest looked up from reference TRBV5-6 and TRBJ2-7, is DAGVTQSPTHLIKTRGQQVTLRCSPKSGHDTVSWYQQALGQGPQFIFQYYEEEERQRGNFPDRFSGHQFPNYSSELNVNALLLGDSALYLCASSFFAGTSSWSEEQYFGPGTRLTVT.

This chain uses TRBV27 with TRBJ1-2; 7 positions match TRBD1. Germline CDR1 is MNHEY and CDR2 is SMNVEV (reference sequence). The CDR3 consists of 15 residues. The V gene end was trimmed by 5 bases and the J gene end by 1 base; junction bases not matched to a gene: 7. The CDR3, as DNA: TGTGCCAGCAGTCTGACAGGGCCCTATAACTATGGCTACACCTTC. Its protein product is CASSLTGPYNYGYTF.